A selection of T cell receptor beta chains follows, all from one sample in a study of shared clonotypes between healthy human individuals. TCRdb's copy holds only in-frame clones and misses some; the assay was immunoSEQ multiplex PCR. The table lists about 490,000 clones, roughly 80% of them singletons. Sequencing was done on a sample of PBMCs. The receptors originated from a woman aged 40 to 49 in good health. Some clones in this sample may be carry-over from other donors' samples. The CDR3 runs from the conserved cysteine through the conserved F or W. The D gene is left open where the match is weak. Clone size appears in some rows only: once, few, many, or a class for an expanded clone.

J: TRBJ2-1
V: TRBV9
D: TRBD1
size: NA
DNA: TGTGCCAGCAGCGGACGGACAGGAATAGACAATGAGCAGTTCTTC
CDR3: CASSGRTGIDNEQFF

J: TRBJ1-2
V: TRBV15
D: NA
size: NA
DNA: TGTGCCACCAGCAGAGACAGCTATGGCTACACCTTC
CDR3: CATSRDSYGYTF

J: TRBJ2-7
V: TRBV5-1
D: NA
size: NA
DNA: TGCGCCAGCAGCTTGGTAGGCCAGACCTACGAGCAGTACTTC
CDR3: CASSLVGQTYEQYF

J: TRBJ1-4
V: TRBV2
D: NA
size: NA
DNA: TGTGCCAGCAGCGGGAGTAATGAAAAACTGTTTTTT
CDR3: CASSGSNEKLFF

J: TRBJ1-4
V: TRBV6-1
D: TRBD1
size: NA
DNA: TGTGCCAGCCAAGGGACAGGGCATGGTGAAAAACTGTTTTTT
CDR3: CASQGTGHGEKLFF

J: TRBJ2-4
V: TRBV29-1
D: NA
size: few
DNA: TGCAGCGTTGAAGATCAGGGCCCGAGGGACATTCAGTACTTC
CDR3: CSVEDQGPRDIQYF

J: TRBJ2-5
V: TRBV19
D: TRBD2
size: NA
DNA: TGTGCCAGTAGTATTGCTAGCGGGAGGGAGACCCAGTACTTC
CDR3: CASSIASGRETQYF

J: TRBJ1-5
V: TRBV10-3
D: NA
size: NA
DNA: TGTGCCATCAGTGAGTCGGCAGGGAATGGGAATCAGCCCCAGCATTTT
CDR3: CAISESAGNGNQPQHF

J: TRBJ2-1
V: TRBV29-1
D: NA
size: NA
DNA: TGCAGCGTTGATAGGGAGCAGTTCTTC
CDR3: CSVDREQFF

J: TRBJ2-7
V: TRBV5-4
D: NA
size: NA
DNA: TGTGCCAGCAGCTTGGGGACAGCGCTTGGGGAGCAGTACTTC
CDR3: CASSLGTALGEQYF

J: TRBJ2-1
V: TRBV7-6
D: NA
size: NA
DNA: TGTGCCAGCAGCTTAGTTGGTCCCCCCACGCCCAATGAGCAGTTCTTC
CDR3: CASSLVGPPTPNEQFF

J: TRBJ2-5
V: TRBV5-1
D: NA
size: NA
DNA: TGCGCCAGCAGCTTCCTTACATCACAAGAGACCCAGTACTTC
CDR3: CASSFLTSQETQYF

J: TRBJ2-5
V: TRBV5-1
D: TRBD1
size: NA
DNA: TGCGCCAGCAGCCTGGGGAACAGGGGCCAAGAGACCCAGTACTTC
CDR3: CASSLGNRGQETQYF

J: TRBJ2-3
V: TRBV29-1
D: TRBD2
size: NA
DNA: TGCAGCGTTGCCCACTCGGGGGGGAGCGGGAGCGGTACGCAGTATTTT
CDR3: CSVAHSGGSGSGTQYF

J: TRBJ1-1
V: TRBV4-3
D: NA
size: NA
DNA: TGCGCCAGCAGCCAGTGGGGGAACACTGAAGCTTTCTTT
CDR3: CASSQWGNTEAFF

J: TRBJ2-5
V: TRBV28
D: NA
size: NA
DNA: TGTGCCAGCAGTTTATTGCTGGGGACCCAGTACTTC
CDR3: CASSLLLGTQYF

J: TRBJ2-3
V: TRBV30
D: NA
size: NA
DNA: TGTGCCTGGAGTGTACAGTTAGGAGGCGATACGCAGTATTTT
CDR3: CAWSVQLGGDTQYF

J: TRBJ2-1
V: TRBV5-1
D: TRBD2
size: once
DNA: TGCGCCAGCTTCGAGGGACTAGCGTACAATGAGCAGTTCTTC
CDR3: CASFEGLAYNEQFF

J: TRBJ1-1
V: TRBV2
D: NA
size: NA
DNA: TGTGCCAGCAGTGATAACAGCCCGAACACTGAAGCTTTCTTT
CDR3: CASSDNSPNTEAFF

J: TRBJ1-1
V: TRBV28
D: TRBD1
size: few
DNA: TGTGCCAGCAGTTTAGCAGGGGGCGACACTGAAGCTTTCTTT
CDR3: CASSLAGGDTEAFF

J: TRBJ1-5
V: TRBV4-2
D: NA
size: many
DNA: TGTGCCAGCAGCCAACAGCATTACCAACAGGGTTCAAGGCAGCCCCAGCATTTT
CDR3: CASSQQHYQQGSRQPQHF

J: TRBJ2-1
V: TRBV14
D: NA
size: NA
DNA: TGTGCCAGCAGCCAATTAATTTCTGACGCCGCCCAGTTCTTC
CDR3: CASSQLISDAAQFF

J: TRBJ2-7
V: TRBV7-8
D: TRBD2
size: few
DNA: TGTGCCAGCACAGGCGGGAGAACCTACGAGCAGTACTTC
CDR3: CASTGGRTYEQYF

J: TRBJ2-2
V: TRBV7-9
D: NA
size: many
DNA: TGTGCCAGCAGCCTTAGCGAGGGGGAGCTGTTTTTT
CDR3: CASSLSEGELFF

J: TRBJ2-7
V: TRBV30
D: NA
size: NA
DNA: TGTGCCTGGACCAATGGTGGGGGGCTAGTCTACGAGCAGTACTTC
CDR3: CAWTNGGGLVYEQYF

J: TRBJ2-5
V: TRBV2
D: NA
size: NA
DNA: TGTGCCAGCAGTGATCCCCCCCAAGAGACCCAGTACTTC
CDR3: CASSDPPQETQYF

J: TRBJ2-5
V: TRBV7-6
D: TRBD2
size: NA
DNA: TGTGCCAGCAGCTCCTTAGCGGGAGAAGCGTGGAAGACCCAGTACTTC
CDR3: CASSSLAGEAWKTQYF

J: TRBJ2-2
V: TRBV10-3
D: NA
size: many
DNA: TGTGCCATCAGCCGTAACACGAACACCGGGGAGCTGTTTTTT
CDR3: CAISRNTNTGELFF

J: TRBJ2-2
V: TRBV7-6
D: NA
size: NA
DNA: TGTGCCAGCAGCGCCAAGAATGGTGTGGAGCTGTTTTTT
CDR3: CASSAKNGVELFF

J: TRBJ1-4
V: TRBV2
D: NA
size: once
DNA: TGTGCCAGCAGTCGTACGCTAACAACTAATGAAAAACTGTTTTTT
CDR3: CASSRTLTTNEKLFF

J: TRBJ1-3
V: TRBV5-1
D: NA
size: once
DNA: TGCGCCAGCAGCTTGTTCGATTTT
CDR3: CASSLFDF

J: TRBJ2-7
V: TRBV19
D: TRBD2
size: NA
DNA: TGTGCCAGTAGTGCGCAGACTAGCGGGGGGTCCTACGAGCAGTACTTC
CDR3: CASSAQTSGGSYEQYF

J: TRBJ1-5
V: TRBV4-1
D: NA
size: NA
DNA: TGCGCCAGCAGCCCCCAGGGGCTGTATCAGCCCCAGCATTTT
CDR3: CASSPQGLYQPQHF

J: TRBJ2-5
V: TRBV6-1
D: TRBD2
size: NA
DNA: TGTGCCAGCAGTGAACTTGGCGGGAGGGCCTGGGGAGAGACCCAGTACTTC
CDR3: CASSELGGRAWGETQYF

J: TRBJ2-5
V: TRBV2
D: TRBD1
size: NA
DNA: TGTGCCAGCACCGAGGACAGGGGAGGGGAGACCCAGTACTTC
CDR3: CASTEDRGGETQYF

J: TRBJ2-1
V: TRBV18
D: NA
size: NA
DNA: TGTGCCAGCTCACCACTACCGTATGAGCAGTTCTTC
CDR3: CASSPLPYEQFF

J: TRBJ2-7
V: TRBV5-1
D: TRBD1
size: NA
DNA: TGCGCCAGCAGCTTGGTGGTCGGGACAGCCTACGAGCAGTACTTC
CDR3: CASSLVVGTAYEQYF

J: TRBJ2-1
V: TRBV9
D: NA
size: NA
DNA: TGTGCCAGCAGCCCTACTTCCAATGAGCAGTTCTTC
CDR3: CASSPTSNEQFF